This T cell receptor (beta chain) was identified in a study of spatial heterogeneity in lung cancer. The wider study: Among detected sequences, beta-chain ones consistently exceeded alpha-chain ones in number.

In this sample, this clonotype turned up a few times. Antigen: not known. The CDR3 is 12 amino acids. V was pared by 3 bases and J by 8 bases, with 8 bases between. Germline CDR1 and CDR2: SGHNT and YENEEA. TCRdb called the 5' RACE reads again in MiXCR, with one record for every CDR3 protein. This sample has nearly 95,000 distinct CDR3 sequences, with approximately 19% found just once. Time point indicated: blood at routine non-recurrence follow-up after resection. Sequencing of whole RNA from tumor, nontumor lung or frozen PBMC involved no sorting. The study, taken as a whole, reports: Ubiquitous expanded tumor TCRs were seen in blood more at resection than at follow-up.

The genes are TRBV11-3 and TRBJ2-1; D ambiguous. The sample here was PBMCs, taken at follow-up. The origin of this receptor is a male donor with early-stage non-small cell lung cancer. CDR3 nucleotides: TGTGCCAGCAGCTTGGCCCCCGATGAGCAGTTCTTC. Amino acid sequence: CASSLAPDEQFF. Complete variable domain (other parts from reference TRBV11-3 and TRBJ2-1): EAGVVQSPRYKIIEKKQPVAFWCNPISGHNTLYWYLQNLGQGPELLIRYENEEAVDDSQLPKDRFSAERLKGVDSTLKIQPAELGDSAVYLCASSLAPDEQFFGPGTRLTVL.